The T cell receptor beta chain under discussion was sequenced for a study of blood T cells in healthy people across ages. The germline V and J ends were trimmed by 3 bases and 2 bases, with 10 bases remaining between them. There are 14 residues in the CDR3. CDR1 is KGHSH and CDR2 is LQKENI in the germline V gene. With respect to this clonotype: Its antigen is unidentified.

Next came a second PCR, run for about 7 to 12 cycles, which used a sample-barcoded 5' primer along with a J-beta primer mix. Every cDNA was tagged by a template-switch adaptor with 12 random nucleotides. MiXCR, run by TCRdb on the 5' RACE reads, gives a single entry per CDR3 protein. Of 1.2 million to 1.5 million distinct CDR3 sequences listed, around two fifths were seen once; the top ten hold 7.9%. Overall study results and limits: Naive T cell percentage showed a strong correlation with TCR beta diversity.

Sequenced sample: blood. V is TRBV18 and J is TRBJ2-5; the D is unclear. This sequence was found in a woman aged 18-29 years in good health. The CDR3 is CASSPLLGQETQYF. CDR3 nucleotide sequence: TGTGCCAGCTCACCCCTCCTGGGTCAAGAGACCCAGTACTTC.